These 5 T cell receptor beta chains share one sample of origin, sequenced in a study of cytomegalovirus exposure and HLA in healthy donors (dated by TCRdb to 2015 to 2018). Library generation was performed with the immunoSEQ multiplex PCR assay. For the multiplex PCR, a mixture combining 60 forward primers for TCR Vbeta segments and 13 reverse primers for TCR Jbeta segments was used. TCRdb mirrors the immuneACCESS table, restricted to in-frame sequences. Some clones are absent from its copies; in checked studies, under half trace to an unresolved V gene, and the reason for the others is unknown. In this sample the table shows roughly 150,000 clones, approximately 80% of which occur a single time. Under 2.5% of the sample rests with the top ten. Sequences were obtained from PBMCs. The receptors here all came from a man under 40 in good health and CMV-seronegative.

The V gene is TRBV7-9, the J gene TRBJ2-7, with 9 bases that match TRBD1. V dropped 5 bases and J dropped 2; count of bases not matched to a gene: 19. Looked up from germline, CDR1 is SEHNR and CDR2 is FQNEAQ (reference sequence). The CDR3 extends over 19 amino acids. The CDR3 bases are TGTGCCAGCAGCCCATGGACAGGGGTAACCGGGATCATGCCCTACGAGCAGTACTTC. It translates to CASSPWTGVTGIMPYEQYF. Full variable domain (remainder filled in from reference TRBV7-9 and TRBJ2-7): DTGVSQNPRHKITKRGQNVTFRCDPISEHNRLYWYRQTLGQGPEFLTYFQNEAQLEKSRLLSDRFSAERPKGSFSTLEIQRTEQGDSAMYLCASSPWTGVTGIMPYEQYFGPGTRLTVT.

The rearrangement joins TRBV10-1 to TRBJ1-4, with D possibly being TRBD1 (5 bases). Trimming pared 4 bases from V and 4 bases from J, leaving 19 bases between. The CDR3 totals 17 residues. Germline CDR1 reads WNHNN; CDR2 reads SYGVQD (reference sequence). The CDR3 bases are TGCGCCAGCAGTGCCGAGACAGACTCAGTTCTTAATGAAAAACTGTTTTTT. Translation gives CASSAETDSVLNEKLFF.

The CDR3 DNA follows: TGTGCCACCAGCAGACGCGGGACTAGCGGGAGGGCCTATACGCAGTATTTT. Protein product: CATSRRGTSGRAYTQYF. The chain uses TRBV15 and TRBJ2-3, with 16 nucleotides matching TRBD2. From germline, CDR1 is LNHNV and CDR2 YYDKDF (reference sequence). The CDR3 loop spans 17 amino acids. The junction had 6 bases not matched to a gene; V was cut back by 2 bases and J by 7 bases. Full variable domain (remainder filled in from reference TRBV15 and TRBJ2-3): DAMVIQNPRYQVTQFGKPVTLSCSQTLNHNVMYWYQQKSSQAPKLLFHYYDKDFNNEADTPDNFQSRRPNTSFCFLDIRSPGLGDTAMYLCATSRRGTSGRAYTQYFGPGTRLTVL.

This clone turned up a few times. The genes are TRBV4-1 and TRBJ2-3, with D perhaps matching TRBD2 (6 bases). Trimming left V 3 bases short and J 5 bases short, with 15 bases between. The CDR3 spans 15 residues. Germline V gene lookup returns CDR1 MGHRA and CDR2 YSYEKL. The CDR3 loop reads CASSQVGGGKDTQYF. CDR3 sequence (DNA): TGCGCCAGCAGCCAGGTGGGAGGTGGGAAAGATACGCAGTATTTT.

The J gene is TRBJ1-5, the V gene TRBV5-1; D is uncertain. This CDR3 has 13 amino acids. CDR1 is SGHRS, CDR2 YFSETQ, per germline. V was pared by 4 bases and J by 0 bases, with 5 bases between. The CDR3 loop is CASSPDSNQPQHF. CDR3 sequence (DNA): TGCGCCAGCAGCCCAGATAGCAATCAGCCCCAGCATTTT.